The entry below gives a single TCR beta chain sequence along with its context. Its target is unknown. This sample stems from a study of OX40 agonist ivuxolimab in advanced cancers. Whole-study context: The patients' treatment was ivuxolimab, an agonistic anti-OX40 (CD134) antibody. Roughly two fifths of patients had received prior checkpoint inhibitor therapy.

Germline V lookup: CDR1 SQVTM, CDR2 ANQGSEA. This CDR3 contains 13 residues. The ends were cut back, 3 bases at V and 1 base at J, with 6 bases in the middle. Study observations and caveats: There was clonal expansion of CD4+ and CD8+ blood T cells by week 6 at 0.1 to 3.0 mg/kg. Among the lowest levels of clonal expansion were found in partial responders at 0.1-3.0 mg/kg.

Sequencing was performed with immunoSEQ multiplex PCR; in TCRdb, only in-frame clones are kept and a portion is missing. The table records around 72,000 clones, 70% to 90% of them present only once. The chain carries TRBV29-1 and TRBJ2-2; no firm D call. The source is an adult with an advanced solid tumor such as melanoma, head and neck, liver or kidney cancer. The material sequenced was CD4+ or CD8+ T cells sorted from blood, taken in a trial of the OX40 agonist ivuxolimab. CDR3 sequence: CSVDEGNTGELFF. Written as DNA, the CDR3 is TGCAGCGTTGACGAAGGGAACACCGGGGAGCTGTTTTTT.